The 6 T cell receptor beta chains below all came from one sample that was sequenced in a study of blood T cells in healthy people across ages. Next came a second PCR, run for roughly 6 to 11 cycles, which used a sample-barcoded 5' primer along with a J-beta primer mix. MiXCR, run by TCRdb on the 5' RACE reads, gives a single entry per CDR3 protein. The sample consists of approximately 2,000,000 distinct CDR3 sequences, about two fifths of them appearing once. The material sequenced was blood. Receptor source: a human donor in good health.

The J gene is TRBJ2-3, the V gene TRBV4-2; 13 bases align to TRBD2. With V trimmed by 2 bases and J by 2 bases, 7 bases remained unmatched. CDR3 length: 18 residues. The V gene's germline CDR1 is LGHNA and CDR2 YNFKEQ. CDR3 protein: CASSQPGTSGENTDTQYF. The CDR3 bases are TGTGCCAGCAGCCAACCCGGGACTAGCGGGGAGAACACAGATACGCAGTATTTT.

The chain links TRBV15 to TRBJ1-2; a weak D match, TRBD1 (5 bases). In germline, CDR1 is LNHNV, CDR2 YYDKDF (reference sequence). CDR3 size: 13 residues. V shed 1 base and J shed 7 bases, with 10 bases lying between them. The CDR3 DNA reads TGTGCCACCAGCAGAGGGGACCCATGTGGCTACACCTTC. Encoded protein: CATSRGDPCGYTF. Supplemented by reference TRBV15 and TRBJ1-2, the full variable domain reads DAMVIQNPRYQVTQFGKPVTLSCSQTLNHNVMYWYQQKSSQAPKLLFHYYDKDFNNEADTPDNFQSRRPNTSFCFLDIRSPGLGDTAMYLCATSRGDPCGYTFGSGTRLTVV.

This clonotype occurred many times. This sequence joins TRBV29-1 and TRBJ2-3; D unclear. Germline V gene sequence: CDR1 SQVTM, CDR2 ANQGSEA. CDR3 size: 13 residues. Trimming shortened V by 6 bases and J by 8 bases, and 18 bases separated the two germline ends. CDR3 DNA: TGCAGCGTAACTCAGGCGGCTTTATTTACGCAGTATTTT. Translating gives CSVTQAALFTQYF.

The chain links TRBV29-1 to TRBJ2-3, with D possibly being TRBD1 or TRBD2 (5 bases each). Looked up from germline, CDR1 is SQVTM and CDR2 is ANQGSEA. The V gene lost 6 bases and the J gene lost 1 base, with 11 bases spanning the gap. This CDR3 has 13 amino acids. The chain's CDR3 is CSVSGTGTDTQYF. The CDR3 DNA sequence: TGCAGCGTCTCCGGGACCGGCACAGATACGCAGTATTTT.

The chain carries TRBV7-2 and TRBJ1-2; 10 bases are shared with TRBD1. The germline gives CDR1 SGHTA, CDR2 FQGNSA. The V gene end was trimmed by 1 base and the J gene end by 1 base; junction bases not matched to a gene: 3. The length of the CDR3 is 16 residues. The CDR3 DNA reads TGTGCCAGCAGCTTAGAGGGACAGGGGAGTAACTATGGCTACACCTTC. Protein product: CASSLEGQGSNYGYTF.

This clonotype has at least ten counts. This chain connects TRBV4-1 to TRBJ2-7; a possible D gene is TRBD1 (5 bases). Germline V CDR1 and CDR2: MGHRA, YSYEKL. V lost 1 base, J lost 3 bases, and 10 bases lay in between. The CDR3 contains 14 residues. CDR3 in amino acids: CASSQVSRVYEQYF. In nucleotides, the CDR3 is TGCGCCAGCAGCCAAGTTTCCAGGGTCTACGAGCAGTACTTC.